This T cell receptor beta chain was captured by sequencing in a study of vaccination effects on CD4 cells after COVID-19. The assay was immunoSEQ multiplex PCR, and TCRdb's table has in-frame clones only and misses some. The sample has tens of thousands of clones, around 70% seen once. Of note for this clone: Its matching antigen is unknown.

Trimming pared 7 bases from V and 0 bases from J, leaving 9 bases between. Germline V gene lookup returns CDR1 SNHLY and CDR2 FYNNEI. The CDR3 covers 13 residues. After expansion with viral peptide pools in the ViraFEST assay, antigen-specific CD4+ T cells were sequenced. At the end of roughly ten days of culture, CD4+ T cells were isolated. Vaccination of participants consisted of two doses of either the BNT162b2 or mRNA-1273 vaccine. Previously uninfected by SARS-CoV-2, the vaccine recipients also showed negative nucleocapsid antibodies. The specimen was CD4+ T cells from PBMCs cultured with HCoV-229E spike peptides, collected after COVID-19 vaccination. The V call is TRBV2, the J call TRBJ1-1; maybe TRBD1 (5 bases). The receptor comes from a human donor who received a COVID-19 vaccine. CDR3 bases: TGTGCCAGCAATAAGGGGTTGAACACTGAAGCTTTCTTT. Translated: CASNKGLNTEAFF.